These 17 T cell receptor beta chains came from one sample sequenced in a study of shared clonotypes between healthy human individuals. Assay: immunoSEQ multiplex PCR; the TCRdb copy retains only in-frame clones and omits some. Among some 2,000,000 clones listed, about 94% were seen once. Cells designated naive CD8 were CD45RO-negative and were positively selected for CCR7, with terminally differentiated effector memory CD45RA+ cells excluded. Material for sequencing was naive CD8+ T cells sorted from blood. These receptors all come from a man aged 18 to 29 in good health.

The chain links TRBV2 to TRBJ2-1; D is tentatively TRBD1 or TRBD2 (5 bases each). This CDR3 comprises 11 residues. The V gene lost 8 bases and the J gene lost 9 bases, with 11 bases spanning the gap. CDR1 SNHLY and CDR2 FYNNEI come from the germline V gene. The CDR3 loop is CASSLGTEQFF. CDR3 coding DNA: TGTGCCAGCTCCCTAGGGACTGAGCAGTTCTTC.

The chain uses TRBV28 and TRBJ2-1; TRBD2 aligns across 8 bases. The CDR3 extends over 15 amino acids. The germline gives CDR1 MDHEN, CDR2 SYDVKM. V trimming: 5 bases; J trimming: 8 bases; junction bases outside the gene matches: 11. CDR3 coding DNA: TGTGCCAGCAGTCCTGGGACTAGTACGCGCGATGAGCAGTTCTTC. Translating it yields CASSPGTSTRDEQFF.

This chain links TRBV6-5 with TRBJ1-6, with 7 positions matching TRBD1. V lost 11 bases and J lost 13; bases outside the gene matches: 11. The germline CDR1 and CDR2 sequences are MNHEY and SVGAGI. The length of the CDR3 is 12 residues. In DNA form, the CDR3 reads TGTGCCCCACCGACACAGGGGTGCCCCCTCCACTTT. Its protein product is CAPPTQGCPLHF.

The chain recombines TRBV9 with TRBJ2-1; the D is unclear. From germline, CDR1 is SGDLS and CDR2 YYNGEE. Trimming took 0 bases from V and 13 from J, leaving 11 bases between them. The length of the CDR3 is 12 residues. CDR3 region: CASSVADGHQFF. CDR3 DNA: TGTGCCAGCAGCGTAGCCGACGGTCATCAGTTCTTC.

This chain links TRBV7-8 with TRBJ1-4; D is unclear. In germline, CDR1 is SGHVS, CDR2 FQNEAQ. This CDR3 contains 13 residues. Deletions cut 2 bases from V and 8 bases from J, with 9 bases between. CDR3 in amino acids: CASSLRAGEKLFF. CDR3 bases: TGTGCCAGCAGCTTAAGGGCAGGAGAAAAACTGTTTTTT.

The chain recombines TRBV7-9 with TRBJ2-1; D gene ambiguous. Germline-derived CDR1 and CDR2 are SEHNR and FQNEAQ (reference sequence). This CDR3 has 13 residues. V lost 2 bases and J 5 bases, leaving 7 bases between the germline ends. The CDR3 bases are TGTGCCAGCAGCTTATATAGGGACAATGAGCAGTTCTTC. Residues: CASSLYRDNEQFF.

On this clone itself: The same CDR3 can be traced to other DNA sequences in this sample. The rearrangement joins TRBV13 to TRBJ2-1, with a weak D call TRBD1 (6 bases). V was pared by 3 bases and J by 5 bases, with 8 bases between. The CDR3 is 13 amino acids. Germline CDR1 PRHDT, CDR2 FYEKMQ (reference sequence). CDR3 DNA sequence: TGTGCCAGCAGCTTGGGACACAACAATGAGCAGTTCTTC. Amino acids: CASSLGHNNEQFF.

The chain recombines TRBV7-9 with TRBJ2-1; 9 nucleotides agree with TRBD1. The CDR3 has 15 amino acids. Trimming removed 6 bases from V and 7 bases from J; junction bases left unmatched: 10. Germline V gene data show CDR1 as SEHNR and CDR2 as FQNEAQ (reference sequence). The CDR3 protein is CASRPPGTGMNEQFF. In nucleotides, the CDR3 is TGTGCCAGCAGACCCCCCGGGACAGGGATGAATGAGCAGTTCTTC. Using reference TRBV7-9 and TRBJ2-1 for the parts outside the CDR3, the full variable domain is DTGVSQNPRHKITKRGQNVTFRCDPISEHNRLYWYRQTLGQGPEFLTYFQNEAQLEKSRLLSDRFSAERPKGSFSTLEIQRTEQGDSAMYLCASRPPGTGMNEQFFGPGTRLTVL.

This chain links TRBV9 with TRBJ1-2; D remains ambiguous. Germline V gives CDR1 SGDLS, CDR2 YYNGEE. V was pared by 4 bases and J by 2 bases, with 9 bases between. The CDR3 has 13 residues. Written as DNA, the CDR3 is TGTGCCAGCAGCAAAACAGTAAACTATGGCTACACCTTC. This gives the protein CASSKTVNYGYTF.

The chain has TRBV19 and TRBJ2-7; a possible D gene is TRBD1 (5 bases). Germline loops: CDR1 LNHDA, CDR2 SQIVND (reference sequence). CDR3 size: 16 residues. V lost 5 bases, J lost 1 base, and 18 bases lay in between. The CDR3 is CASSPLYGSGSYEQYF. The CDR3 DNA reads TGTGCCAGTAGTCCCCTCTACGGGTCAGGGTCCTACGAGCAGTACTTC. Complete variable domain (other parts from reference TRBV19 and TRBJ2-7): DGGITQSPKYLFRKEGQNVTLSCEQNLNHDAMYWYRQDPGQGLRLIYYSQIVNDFQKGDIAEGYSVSREKKESFPLTVTSAQKNPTAFYLCASSPLYGSGSYEQYFGPGTRLTVT.

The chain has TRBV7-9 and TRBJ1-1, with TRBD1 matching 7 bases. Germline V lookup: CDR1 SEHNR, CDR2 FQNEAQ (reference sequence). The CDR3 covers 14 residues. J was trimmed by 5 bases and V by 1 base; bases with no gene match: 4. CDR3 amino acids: CASSLGQGETEAFF. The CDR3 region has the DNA TGTGCCAGCAGCTTAGGCCAGGGGGAAACTGAAGCTTTCTTT.

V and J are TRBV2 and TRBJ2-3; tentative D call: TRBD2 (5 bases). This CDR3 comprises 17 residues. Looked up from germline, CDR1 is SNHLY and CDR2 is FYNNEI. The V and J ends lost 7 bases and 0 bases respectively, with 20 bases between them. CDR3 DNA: TGTGCCAGCAAGCCGAAGCTACTAGTCACTAGCACAGATACGCAGTATTTT. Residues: CASKPKLLVTSTDTQYF.

The CDR3 region is CASSLDVWPVGDTQYF. CDR3 nucleotides: TGTGCCAGCAGCTTAGATGTCTGGCCAGTTGGGGATACGCAGTATTTT. J is TRBJ2-3 and V is TRBV11-2; D is ambiguous. Per germline, CDR1 SGHAT and CDR2 FQNNGV. V shed 0 bases and J shed 6 bases, with 16 bases lying between them. This CDR3 region has 16 residues.

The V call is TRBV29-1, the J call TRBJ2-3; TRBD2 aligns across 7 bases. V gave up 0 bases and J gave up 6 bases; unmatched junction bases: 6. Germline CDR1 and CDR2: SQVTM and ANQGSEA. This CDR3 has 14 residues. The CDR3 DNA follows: TGCAGCGTTGAAGATCGAGGTAGCGGGGATACGCAGTATTTT. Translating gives CSVEDRGSGDTQYF.

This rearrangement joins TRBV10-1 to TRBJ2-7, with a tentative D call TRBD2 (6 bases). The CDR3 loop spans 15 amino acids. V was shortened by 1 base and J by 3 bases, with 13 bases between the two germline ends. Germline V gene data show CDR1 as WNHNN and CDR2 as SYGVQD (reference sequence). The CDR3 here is CASSEWRAEGYEQYF. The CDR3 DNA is TGCGCCAGCAGTGAGTGGAGGGCAGAAGGCTACGAGCAGTACTTC.

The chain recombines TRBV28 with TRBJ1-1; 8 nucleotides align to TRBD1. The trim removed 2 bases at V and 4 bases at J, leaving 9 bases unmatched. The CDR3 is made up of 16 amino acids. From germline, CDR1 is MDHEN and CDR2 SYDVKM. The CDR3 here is CASSLNRGYLGTEAFF. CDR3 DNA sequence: TGTGCCAGCAGTTTAAACAGGGGGTACCTTGGCACTGAAGCTTTCTTT.

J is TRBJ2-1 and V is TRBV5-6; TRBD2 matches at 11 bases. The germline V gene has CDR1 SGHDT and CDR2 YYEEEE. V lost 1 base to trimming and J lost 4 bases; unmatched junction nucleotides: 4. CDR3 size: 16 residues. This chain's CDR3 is CASSLTSSGGYNEQFF. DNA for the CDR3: TGTGCCAGCAGCTTGACTTCTAGCGGGGGGTACAATGAGCAGTTCTTC.